This T cell receptor (beta chain) emerged from a study of blood T cell repertoires in COVID-19. Study information: Some COVID-19 samples were acute and others convalescent; all came from the United States, Italy and Spain. In each case, the material was cDNA or gDNA derived from T cells, B-cell-depleted T cells, or PBMCs.

As originally analysed: Using reference gene primer amplification, nucleated cell counts were estimated. Some clones are missing from TCRdb's copy, which holds only in-frame ones; the method was immunoSEQ multiplex PCR. V and J calls and clone size are given by that table; D and trimming were obtained from the DNA. Of fewer than 150,000 clones in the sample, around nine tenths are singletons; the top ten hold 8% to 9%. The CDR3 has 15 residues. CDR1 is GTSNPN, CDR2 SVGIG, per germline (reference sequence). J was trimmed by 3 bases and V by 0 bases; bases with no gene match: 1. The rearrangement links TRBV30 to TRBJ1-6, with 8 bases that match TRBD1. The TCR was taken from a woman aged 70-85 years who had recovered from COVID-19. Material for sequencing was peripheral blood. The CDR3 DNA sequence: TGTGCCTGGAGTGTAACAGGGGGCTATAATTCACCCCTCCACTTT. Protein: CAWSVTGGYNSPLHF. Drawing the rest from reference TRBV30 and TRBJ1-6, the complete variable domain is SQTIHQWPATLVQPVGSPLSLECTVEGTSNPNLYWYRQAAGRGLQLLFYSVGIGQISSEVPQNLSASRPQDRQFILSSKKLLLSDSGFYLCAWSVTGGYNSPLHFGNGTRLTVT.